The clone carrying this TCR beta chain was observed a few times. What it binds is not known. This entry belongs to a study of regulatory T cells in long-lasting Graves disease. Library construction for TCR beta used iRepertoire HTBI primers and Arm-PCR of CDR3 regions. TCRdb called the multiplex PCR reads again in MiXCR, with one record for every CDR3 protein. The sample carries 450,000 to 600,000 distinct CDR3 sequences, less than 15% recorded once. General observations from the study: A reduction in accuracy may have resulted from the small sample size.

Germline-derived CDR1 and CDR2 are KGHSH and LQKENI. CDR3 length equals 15 residues. Trimming left V 1 base short and J 5 bases short, with 14 bases between. The time point was: newly diagnosed GD, antithyroid drugs for less than 3 months. RNA extracted from PBMCs served as the sequencing template. The same data also contributed to another study, on T cells in Graves' hyperthyroidism and ophthalmopathy. This second study notes: Expanded thyroid clonotypes (above 0.001) were mostly also found in blood.

The sequencing used peripheral blood mononuclear cells (PBMCs), collected at new diagnosis, from a patient treated with antithyroid drugs. V usage is TRBV18 and J usage is TRBJ1-1; the D is unclear. The TCR comes from a man younger than 40 with Graves disease. The DNA of the CDR3 is TGTGCCAGCTCACCACAGGGCCGGCAAGGGACTGAAGCTTTCTTT. As protein: CASSPQGRQGTEAFF.